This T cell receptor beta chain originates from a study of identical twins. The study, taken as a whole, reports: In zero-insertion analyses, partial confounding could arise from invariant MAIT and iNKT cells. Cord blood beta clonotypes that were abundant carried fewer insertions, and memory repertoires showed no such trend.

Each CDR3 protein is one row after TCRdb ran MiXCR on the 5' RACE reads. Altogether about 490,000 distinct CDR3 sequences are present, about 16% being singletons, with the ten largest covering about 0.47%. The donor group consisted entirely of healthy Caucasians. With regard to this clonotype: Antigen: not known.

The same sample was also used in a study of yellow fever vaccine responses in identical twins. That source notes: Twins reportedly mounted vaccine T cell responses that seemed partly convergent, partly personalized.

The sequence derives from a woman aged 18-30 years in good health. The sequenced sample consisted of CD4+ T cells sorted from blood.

The CDR3 coding sequence is TGTGCCATCAGTGTCGGCCCGGGACAGTCCTACGAGCAGTACGTC. Protein sequence: CAISVGPGQSYEQYV. The V gene is TRBV10-3, the J gene TRBJ2-7; TRBD1 agrees at 7 bases. CDR3 length: 15 residues. CDR1 and CDR2 (germline): ENHRY, SYGVKD. V lost 4 bases to trimming and J lost 1 base; unmatched junction nucleotides: 7.